The clone carrying this T cell receptor (beta chain) was observed at least ten times. The data belong to a study of identical twins. TCRdb re-analysed the 5' RACE reads in MiXCR, keeping a single row per CDR3 protein. The data show roughly 720,000 distinct CDR3 sequences, about 20% seen once. The V gene lost 1 base and the J gene lost 0 bases, with 9 bases spanning the gap. The CDR3 is 15 amino acids. This same sample was also taken into another study, of T cells expressing NK-cell markers.

Sequencing input: PBMCs. J is TRBJ2-5 and V is TRBV12-3 or TRBV12-4; no firm D call. This clonotype was sampled from a woman between 18 and 29 years old in good health. The CDR3 nucleotides read TGTGCCAGCAGTTTAGAAGGGATTTACCAAGAGACCCAGTACTTC. Amino acids: CASSLEGIYQETQYF.